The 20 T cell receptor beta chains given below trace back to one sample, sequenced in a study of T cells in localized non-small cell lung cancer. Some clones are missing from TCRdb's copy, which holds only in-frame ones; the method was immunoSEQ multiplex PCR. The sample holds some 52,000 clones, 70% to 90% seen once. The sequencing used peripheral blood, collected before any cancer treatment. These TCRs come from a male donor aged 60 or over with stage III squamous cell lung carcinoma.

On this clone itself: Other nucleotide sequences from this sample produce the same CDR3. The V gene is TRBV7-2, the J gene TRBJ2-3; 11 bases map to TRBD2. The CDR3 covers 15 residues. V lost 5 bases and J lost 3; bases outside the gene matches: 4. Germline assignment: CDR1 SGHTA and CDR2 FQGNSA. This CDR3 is CASSPWTSGTDTQYF. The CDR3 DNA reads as TGTGCCAGCAGCCCATGGACTAGCGGGACAGATACGCAGTATTTT.

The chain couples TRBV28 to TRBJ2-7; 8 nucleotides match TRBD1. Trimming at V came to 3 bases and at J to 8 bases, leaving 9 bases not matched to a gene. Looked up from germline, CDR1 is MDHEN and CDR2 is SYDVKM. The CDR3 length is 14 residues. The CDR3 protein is CASSLQGAERKQYF. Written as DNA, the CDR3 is TGTGCCAGCAGTTTGCAGGGGGCCGAACGAAAGCAGTACTTC.

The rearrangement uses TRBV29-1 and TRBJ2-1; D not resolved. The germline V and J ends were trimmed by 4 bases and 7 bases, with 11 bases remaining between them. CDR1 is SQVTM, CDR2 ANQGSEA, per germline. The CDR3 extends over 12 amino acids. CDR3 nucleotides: TGCAGCGTTGTCACGATTACAAATGAGCAGTTCTTC. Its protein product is CSVVTITNEQFF.

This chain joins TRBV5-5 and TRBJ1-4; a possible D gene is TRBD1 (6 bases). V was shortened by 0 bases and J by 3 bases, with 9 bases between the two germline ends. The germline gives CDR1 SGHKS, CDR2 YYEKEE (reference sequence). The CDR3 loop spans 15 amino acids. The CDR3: CASSLGSGANEKLFF. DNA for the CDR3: TGTGCCAGCAGCTTGGGGTCAGGGGCTAATGAAAAACTGTTTTTT.

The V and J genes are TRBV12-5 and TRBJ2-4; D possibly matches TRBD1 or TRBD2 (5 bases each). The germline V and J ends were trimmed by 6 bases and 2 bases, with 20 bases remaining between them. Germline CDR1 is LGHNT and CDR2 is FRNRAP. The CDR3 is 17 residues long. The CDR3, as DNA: TGTGCTAGTGGCCTAGAGAGGGGTCCGGTCTCCAAAAACATTCAGTACTTC. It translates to CASGLERGPVSKNIQYF.

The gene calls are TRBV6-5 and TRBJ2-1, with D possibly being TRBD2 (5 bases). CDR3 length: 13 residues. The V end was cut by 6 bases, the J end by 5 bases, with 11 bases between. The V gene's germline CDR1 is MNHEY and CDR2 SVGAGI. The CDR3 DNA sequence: TGTGCCAGCAGGCGACTATTTAACAATGAGCAGTTCTTC. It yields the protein CASRRLFNNEQFF.

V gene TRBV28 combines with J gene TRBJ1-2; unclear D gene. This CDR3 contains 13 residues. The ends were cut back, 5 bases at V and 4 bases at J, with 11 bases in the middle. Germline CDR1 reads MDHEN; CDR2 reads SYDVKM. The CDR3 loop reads CASSSRTVYGYTF. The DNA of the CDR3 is TGTGCCAGCAGTAGTAGGACGGTCTATGGCTACACCTTC.

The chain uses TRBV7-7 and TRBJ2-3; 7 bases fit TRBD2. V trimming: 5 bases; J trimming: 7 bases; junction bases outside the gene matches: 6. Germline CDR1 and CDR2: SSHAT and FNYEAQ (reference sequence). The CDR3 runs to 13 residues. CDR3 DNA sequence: TGTGCCAGCAGCGCCGGACTAGTTAATACGCAGTATTTT. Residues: CASSAGLVNTQYF. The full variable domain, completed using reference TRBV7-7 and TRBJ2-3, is GAGVSQSPRYKVTKRGQDVTLRCDPISSHATLYWYQQALGQGPEFLTYFNYEAQPDKSGLPSDRFSAERPEGSISTLTIQRTEQRDSAMYRCASSAGLVNTQYFGPGTRLTVL.

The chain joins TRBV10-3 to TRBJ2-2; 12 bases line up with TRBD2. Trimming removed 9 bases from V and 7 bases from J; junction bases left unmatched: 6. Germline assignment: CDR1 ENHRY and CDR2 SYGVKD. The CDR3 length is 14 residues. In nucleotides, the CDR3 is TGTGCCATTAAGACTAGCGGGAGTATCGGGGAGCTGTTTTTT. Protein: CAIKTSGSIGELFF.

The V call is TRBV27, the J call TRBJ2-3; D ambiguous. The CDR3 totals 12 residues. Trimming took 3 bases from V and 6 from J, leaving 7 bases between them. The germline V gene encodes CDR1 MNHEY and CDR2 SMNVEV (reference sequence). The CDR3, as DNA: TGTGCCAGCAGTTTTCTGGGGGATACGCAGTATTTT. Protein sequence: CASSFLGDTQYF.

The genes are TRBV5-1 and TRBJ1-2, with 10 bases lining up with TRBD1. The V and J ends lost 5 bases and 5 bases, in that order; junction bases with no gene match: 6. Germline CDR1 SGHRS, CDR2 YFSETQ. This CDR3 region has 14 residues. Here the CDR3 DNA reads TGCGCCAGCAGTCGGGACAGGGGCCTTTATGGCTACACCTTC. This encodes CASSRDRGLYGYTF.

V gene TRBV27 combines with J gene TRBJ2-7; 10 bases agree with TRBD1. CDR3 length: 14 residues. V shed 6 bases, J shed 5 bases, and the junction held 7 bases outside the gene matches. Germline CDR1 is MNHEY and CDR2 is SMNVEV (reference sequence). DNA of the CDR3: TGTGCCAGCAGAGACAGGGGGCTTTCCCACGAGCAGTACTTC. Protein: CASRDRGLSHEQYF.

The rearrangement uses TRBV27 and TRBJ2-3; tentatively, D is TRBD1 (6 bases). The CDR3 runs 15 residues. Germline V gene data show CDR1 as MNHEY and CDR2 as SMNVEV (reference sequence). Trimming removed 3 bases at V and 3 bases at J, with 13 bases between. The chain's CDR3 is CASSLTRGRTDTQYF. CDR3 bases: TGTGCCAGCAGTTTGACCAGGGGTAGGACAGATACGCAGTATTTT.

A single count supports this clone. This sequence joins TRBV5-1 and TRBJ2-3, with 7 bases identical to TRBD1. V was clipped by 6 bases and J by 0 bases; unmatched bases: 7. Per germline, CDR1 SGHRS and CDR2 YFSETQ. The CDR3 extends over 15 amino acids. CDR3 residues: CASTPTGQSTDTQYF. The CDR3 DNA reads TGCGCCAGCACGCCAACGGGACAGAGCACAGATACGCAGTATTTT.

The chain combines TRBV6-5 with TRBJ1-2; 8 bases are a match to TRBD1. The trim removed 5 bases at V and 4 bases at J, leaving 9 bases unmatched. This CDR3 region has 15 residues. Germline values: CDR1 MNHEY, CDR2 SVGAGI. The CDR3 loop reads CASSRGDRTSYGYTF. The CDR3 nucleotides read TGTGCCAGCAGTCGAGGGGACAGGACCTCCTATGGCTACACCTTC.

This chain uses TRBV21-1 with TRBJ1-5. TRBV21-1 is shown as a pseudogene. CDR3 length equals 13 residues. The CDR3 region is CASSNSGVEPQHF. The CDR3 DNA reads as TGTGCCAGCAGCAACTCTGGGGTTGAGCCCCAGCATTTT.

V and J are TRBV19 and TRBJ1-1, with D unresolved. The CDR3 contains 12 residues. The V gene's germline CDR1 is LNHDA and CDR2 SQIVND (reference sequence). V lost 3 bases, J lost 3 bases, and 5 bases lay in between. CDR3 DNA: TGTGCCAGTAGTATGCTGGACACTGAAGCTTTCTTT. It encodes CASSMLDTEAFF.

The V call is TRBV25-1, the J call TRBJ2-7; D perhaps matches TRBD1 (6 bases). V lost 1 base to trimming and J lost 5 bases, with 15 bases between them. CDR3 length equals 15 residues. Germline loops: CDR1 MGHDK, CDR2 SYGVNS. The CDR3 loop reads CASSESQGKLNEQYF. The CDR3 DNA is TGTGCCAGCAGTGAATCCCAGGGGAAGTTGAACGAGCAGTACTTC.

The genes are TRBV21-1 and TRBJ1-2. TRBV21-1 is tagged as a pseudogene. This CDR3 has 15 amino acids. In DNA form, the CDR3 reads TGTGCCAGCAGCGGCCAAGGAAGGCTGGGCTATGGCTACACCTTC. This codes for CASSGQGRLGYGYTF.

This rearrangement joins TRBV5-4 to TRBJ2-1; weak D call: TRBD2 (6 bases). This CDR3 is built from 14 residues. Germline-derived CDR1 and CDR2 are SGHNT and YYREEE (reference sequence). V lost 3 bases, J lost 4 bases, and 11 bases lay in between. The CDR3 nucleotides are TGTGCCAGCAGCTCCCCCGGGACTTACAATGAGCAGTTCTTC. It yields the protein CASSSPGTYNEQFF. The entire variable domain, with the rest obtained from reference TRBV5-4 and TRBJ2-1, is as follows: ETGVTQSPTHLIKTRGQQVTLRCSSQSGHNTVSWYQQALGQGPQFIFQYYREEENGRGNFPPRFSGLQFPNYSSELNVNALELDDSALYLCASSSPGTYNEQFFGPGTRLTVL.